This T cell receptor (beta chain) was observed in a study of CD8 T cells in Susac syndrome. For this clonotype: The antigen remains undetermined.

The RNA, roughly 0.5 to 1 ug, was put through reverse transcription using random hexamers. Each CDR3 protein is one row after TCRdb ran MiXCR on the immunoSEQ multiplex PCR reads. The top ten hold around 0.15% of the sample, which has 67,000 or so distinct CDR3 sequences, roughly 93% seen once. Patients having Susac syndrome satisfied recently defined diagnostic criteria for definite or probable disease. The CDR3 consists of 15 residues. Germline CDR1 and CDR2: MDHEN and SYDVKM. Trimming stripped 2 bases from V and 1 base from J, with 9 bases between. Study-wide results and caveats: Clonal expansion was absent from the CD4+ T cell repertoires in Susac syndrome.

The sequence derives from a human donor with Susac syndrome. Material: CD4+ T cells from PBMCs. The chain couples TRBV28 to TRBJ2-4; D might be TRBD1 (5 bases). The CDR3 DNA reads TGTGCCAGCAGTTTAGAAGGGGCGGCCAAAAACATTCAGTACTTC. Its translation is CASSLEGAAKNIQYF.